This is a list of T cell receptor beta chains from one sample in a study of radiation and T cells in renal cell carcinoma. Generated by immunoSEQ multiplex PCR, the TCRdb table keeps only in-frame clones and is missing some. The table records roughly 130,000 clones, roughly four fifths of them present only once. The sample was blood, taken from a patient whose treatment included radiotherapy and nephrectomy. Receptors originate from a woman aged 60-75 years with renal cell carcinoma. Each CDR3 is given with its conserved first and last residue. The D gene is left open where the match is weak. Rows may omit the clone size; those that give it use once, few, many or a size class.

abundance	d_gene	v_gene	j_gene	CDR3nt	CDR3aa
-	-	TRBV30	TRBJ1-6	TGTGCCTGGGGTGGGACGGATAATTCACCCCTCCACTTT	CAWGGTDNSPLHF
-	-	TRBV7-2	TRBJ1-1	TGTGCCAGCAGCTTAGTGGGAGTAGGCACTGAAGCTTTCTTT	CASSLVGVGTEAFF
-	-	TRBV2	TRBJ2-1	TGTGCCAGCGGCGCCGGAGACTTCAATGAGCAGTTCTTC	CASGAGDFNEQFF
once	-	TRBV7-9	TRBJ1-6	TGTGCCAGCAGCTTAGCGGGGGTTTCACCCCTCCACTTT	CASSLAGVSPLHF
-	-	TRBV9	TRBJ1-2	TGTGCCAGCAGCGTTCCGGCATATAAGCTAGGGGGTGCTAACTATGGCTACACCTTC	CASSVPAYKLGGANYGYTF
-	TRBD1	TRBV6-5	TRBJ1-1	TGTGCCAGCAGCCTGCGGGGCAGGGGGACTGAAGCTTTCTTT	CASSLRGRGTEAFF
-	-	TRBV11-2	TRBJ2-1	TGTGCCAGCAGCCCAGGGGGCGGGGGAGTCTACAATGAGCAGTTCTTC	CASSPGGGGVYNEQFF
once	TRBD1	TRBV30	TRBJ2-7	TGTGCCTGGAACCGGGACAGGTTAAACGAGCAGTACTTC	CAWNRDRLNEQYF
once	-	TRBV6-1	TRBJ2-3	TGTGCCAGCAGCGCTAGGGGGGCCCCCACAGATACGCAGTATTTT	CASSARGAPTDTQYF
once	TRBD1	TRBV11-1	TRBJ2-2	TGTGCCAGCCCCAGTGGGACAGCGAACACCGGGGAGCTGTTTTTT	CASPSGTANTGELFF
-	-	TRBV2	TRBJ1-1	TGTGCCAGCAGTGCTGACGCGAACACTGAAGCTTTCTTT	CASSADANTEAFF
-	-	TRBV4-3	TRBJ2-1	TGCGCCAGCTCACCCAGCGGCTGGGGGCTCTCCTACAATGAGCAGTTCTTC	CASSPSGWGLSYNEQFF
-	TRBD2	TRBV19	TRBJ2-5	TGTGCCAGTAGTATCATAGCGGGAGAAGAGACCCAGTACTTC	CASSIIAGEETQYF
-	TRBD2	TRBV2	TRBJ2-1	TGTGCCAGCAGCAGACTAGCGGGGGCCCAAGAAGAGTTCTTC	CASSRLAGAQEEFF
-	TRBD2	TRBV4-2	TRBJ2-3	TGTGCCAGCAGCCAAGAACCTAGCGGGAGTACAGATACGCAGTATTTT	CASSQEPSGSTDTQYF
-	-	TRBV5-1	TRBJ2-3	TGCGCCAGCAGCTTGGACGTTTCCACAGATACGCAGTATTTT	CASSLDVSTDTQYF
-	TRBD2	TRBV2	TRBJ2-5	TGTGCCAGCAGTGAAGTACTAGCGGGAGGCGGGGAGACCCAGTACTTC	CASSEVLAGGGETQYF
few	-	TRBV18	TRBJ1-4	TGTGCCAGCTCACCCGGGGCAACTAATGAAAAACTGTTTTTT	CASSPGATNEKLFF
once	TRBD1	TRBV7-3	TRBJ2-5	TGTGCCAGCAGCCCTCAGGACAGGGGCGGAAAGACCCAGTACTTC	CASSPQDRGGKTQYF
-	-	TRBV7-4	TRBJ2-3	TGTGCCAGCTGCTTAGGTCACACCACTAGCACGGAGCAGTGGCGGTATTTT	CASCLGHTTSTEQWRYF
once	-	TRBV30	TRBJ1-5	TGTGCCTGGAGTAGGTACGGCAATCAGCCCCAGCATTTT	CAWSRYGNQPQHF
once	-	TRBV5-4	TRBJ2-1	TGTGCCAGCAGCCAACTATCTGCGTTGAGCTCCTACAATGAGCAGTTCTTC	CASSQLSALSSYNEQFF
-	TRBD1	TRBV6-5	TRBJ2-7	TGTGCCAGCCTGAGCCGGGACAGGTCCTACGAGCAGTACTTC	CASLSRDRSYEQYF
-	-	TRBV13	TRBJ2-2	TGTGCCAGCACCGAGACCCAGGGGGGACTAAACACCGGGGAGCTGTTTTTT	CASTETQGGLNTGELFF
few	-	TRBV2	TRBJ2-1	TGTGCCAGCAGATGGACGGGCTACAATGAGCAGTTCTTC	CASRWTGYNEQFF
few	-	TRBV19	TRBJ1-1	TGTGCCAGTAGTATCAGGACAAAGAACACTGAAGCTTTCTTT	CASSIRTKNTEAFF
-	TRBD2	TRBV6-1	TRBJ2-1	TGTGCCAGCAGTGCCGGGACTAGCGGGGACTCCTACAATGAGCAGTTCTTC	CASSAGTSGDSYNEQFF
few	-	TRBV5-1	TRBJ1-2	TGCGCCAGCGGGACTGACTATGGCTACACCTTC	CASGTDYGYTF
few	TRBD2	TRBV28	TRBJ2-7	TGTGCCAGCAGTGTTTCCCTAGCGGGAGGCGAGCAGTACTTC	CASSVSLAGGEQYF
-	-	TRBV7-9	TRBJ1-3	TGTGCCAGCAGCTTATTGGGGGGCGCCGGAAACACCATATATTTT	CASSLLGGAGNTIYF
few	-	TRBV28	TRBJ1-1	TGTGCCAGCAGTTCCGGGCTCGGCGACACTGAAGCTTTCTTT	CASSSGLGDTEAFF
-	TRBD1	TRBV27	TRBJ1-5	TGTGCCAGCAGTACAGGGGGGTTGAGCAAGAATCAGCCCCAGCATTTT	CASSTGGLSKNQPQHF
-	TRBD1	TRBV6-6	TRBJ2-6	TGTGCCAGCAGTGACAGGGCTGCTGGGGCCAACGTCCTGACTTTC	CASSDRAAGANVLTF
-	-	TRBV5-4	TRBJ2-1	TGTGCCAGCAGCTTCCGGGACGGCTTTTACAATGAGCAGTTCTTC	CASSFRDGFYNEQFF
-	-	TRBV15	TRBJ1-5	TGTGCCACCAGCGGGGAGACCGGCGGGGGCAATCAGCCCCAGCATTTT	CATSGETGGGNQPQHF
-	-	TRBV7-3	TRBJ1-6	TGTGCCAGCAGCTTATCCCCAGGGCGGCAATCACCCCTCCACTTT	CASSLSPGRQSPLHF
-	-	TRBV13	TRBJ2-7	TGTGCCAGCAGCTTTAACTACGAGCAGTACTTC	CASSFNYEQYF
-	TRBD2	TRBV4-1	TRBJ2-5	TGCGCCAGCAGCCAAGGGCCGGGAGGCGTAGAGACCCAGTACTTC	CASSQGPGGVETQYF
-	-	TRBV7-9	TRBJ1-1	TGTGCCAGCAGCCCACCGGGAGGGCCGGGTACTGAAGCTTTCTTT	CASSPPGGPGTEAFF
-	TRBD2	TRBV5-6	TRBJ2-1	TGTGCCAGCAGCTTGGCTGGGCGGGGGGGTATCCATGAGCAGTTCTTC	CASSLAGRGGIHEQFF
-	-	TRBV7-8	TRBJ1-5	TGTGCCAGCAGCTTAGGGGGGGCAGGAAAGCATCAGCCCCAGCATTTT	CASSLGGAGKHQPQHF
few	-	TRBV5-8	TRBJ2-2	TGTGCCAGCAAAAACACCGGGGAGCTGTTTTTT	CASKNTGELFF
few	TRBD1	TRBV19	TRBJ1-5	TGTGCCAGCAACCGCCGGGACAGTAATCAGCCCCAGCATTTT	CASNRRDSNQPQHF
-	-	TRBV29-1	TRBJ2-3	TGCAGCGTTTATAATCCGGACAGTGGCACAGATACGCAGTATTTT	CSVYNPDSGTDTQYF
-	-	TRBV28	TRBJ2-1	TGTGCCAGCACCGACCCGCGTACAGGCGGAGGGAATGAGCAGTTCTTC	CASTDPRTGGGNEQFF
-	TRBD1	TRBV2	TRBJ2-2	TGTGCCAGCAGCGCGGACAGGGCTGCCGGGGAGCTGTTTTTT	CASSADRAAGELFF
-	-	TRBV9	TRBJ1-2	TGTGCCAGCAGCCGGGGGGGAGACTATGGCTACACCTTC	CASSRGGDYGYTF
-	-	TRBV6-6	TRBJ1-2	TGTGCCAGCAGTTACGCGTTGGGAAGTGACTATGGCTACACCTTC	CASSYALGSDYGYTF
-	TRBD1	TRBV18	TRBJ2-7	TGTGCCAGCTCGCACGAGGAGACAGGGGGTTACGAGCAGTACTTC	CASSHEETGGYEQYF
-	-	TRBV4-3	TRBJ1-2	TGCGCCAGCAGCCCGGGAGGTTCTGGCTACACCTTC	CASSPGGSGYTF
-	-	TRBV18	TRBJ2-7	TGTGCCAGCTCACCCAGGGTAGGGGATAACGAGCAGTACTTC	CASSPRVGDNEQYF
-	-	TRBV4-2	TRBJ1-4	TGTGCCAGCAGCCAAGGAGTATTCGGGGTTACTGAAAAACTGTTTTTT	CASSQGVFGVTEKLFF